This T cell receptor (beta chain) was captured by sequencing in a study of shared clonotypes between healthy human individuals. The sample holds one count of this clone. Its antigen is unidentified. This sample also contains other DNA sequences that code for the same CDR3. Study findings and constraints: Limitation of the genetic and exposure-history diversity represented came from the few donors. It was expected that sequencing depth would affect clonotype sharing among donors.

Clones were read by immunoSEQ multiplex PCR, and TCRdb kept only the in-frame ones, dropping some. The sample has approximately 440,000 clones, approximately 77% seen once. CDR3 size: 12 residues. Germline V gene lookup returns CDR1 SGHRS and CDR2 YFSETQ. V lost 0 bases and J 1 base, leaving 1 base between the germline ends. The sequencing input was PBMCs. The origin of this receptor is a middle-aged woman in good health. Some clones in this sample may be carry-over from other donors' samples. The chain recombines TRBV5-1 with TRBJ2-5; D call uncertain. This chain's CDR3 is CASSLGQETQYF. In DNA, the CDR3 is TGCGCCAGCAGCTTGGGCCAAGAGACCCAGTACTTC.